Presented here are 10 T cell receptor beta chains from one specimen sequenced in a study of technical replicates of blood from a few donors. Produced via immunoSEQ multiplex PCR; TCRdb's table is partial and in-frame only. There are over 50,000 clones in the sample; over 75% occur only once, and roughly 5.2% lies in the top ten. Sequenced input: PBMCs. Receptor source: a human donor in good health. Some clones in this sample may be carry-over from other donors' samples.

This clone has only one observation. The V gene is TRBV2, the J gene TRBJ2-7, with D hard to call. V was trimmed by 7 bases and J by 4 bases, leaving 17 bases between them. The CDR3 totals 14 residues. Germline assignment: CDR1 SNHLY and CDR2 FYNNEI. The CDR3 loop is CASMYGSFTYEQYF. The DNA for the CDR3 is TGTGCCAGCATGTACGGTTCGTTCACTTACGAGCAGTACTTC. Together with reference TRBV2 and TRBJ2-7, the CDR3 gives the full variable domain: EPEVTQTPSHQVTQMGQEVILRCVPISNHLYFYWYRQILGQKVEFLVSFYNNEISEKSEIFDDQFSVERPDGSNFTLKIRSTKLEDSAMYFCASMYGSFTYEQYFGPGTRLTVT.

The rearrangement joins TRBV12-5 to TRBJ2-1; TRBD1 matches at 10 bases. Germline trimming cut 2 bases from V and 8 bases from J; bases unmatched to any gene: 12. CDR3 length: 17 residues. CDR1 and CDR2 from the germline V gene are LGHNT and FRNRAP. The CDR3 loop is CASGLTNLDRGMDEQFF. In DNA form, the CDR3 reads TGTGCTAGTGGTTTGACGAACCTGGACAGGGGGATGGATGAGCAGTTCTTC.

The rearrangement uses TRBV10-2 and TRBJ2-7; TRBD2 is a possible D gene (5 bases). V shed 5 bases and J shed 7 bases, with 18 bases lying between them. CDR3 length equals 14 residues. Germline lookup yields CDR1 WSHSY and CDR2 SAAADI. CDR3 sequence reads: CASSLGLALREQYF. As DNA, the CDR3 is TGCGCCAGCAGTCTCGGACTGGCTCTACGAGAGCAGTACTTC.

This clone was detected only once. The rearrangement links TRBV4-2 to TRBJ1-2, with a weak D call TRBD1 (5 bases). Per germline, CDR1 LGHNA and CDR2 YNFKEQ. This CDR3 has 17 amino acids. The germline V and J ends were trimmed by 3 bases and 7 bases, with 24 bases remaining between them. Here the CDR3 reads CASSQDPWENGASGYTF. CDR3 DNA: TGTGCCAGCAGCCAGGATCCCTGGGAAAATGGGGCTTCTGGCTACACCTTC.

The chain employs TRBV4-2 and TRBJ1-4; D remains unclear. The CDR3 is 17 residues long. Between the trimmed V and J ends, which lost 0 bases and 5 bases, there was a span of 16 bases. The germline V gene encodes CDR1 LGHNA and CDR2 YNFKEQ. In DNA, the CDR3 is TGTGCCAGCAGCCAAGATAGGGCGGGTAACGGAAATGAAAAACTGTTTTTT. Its protein is CASSQDRAGNGNEKLFF.

V is TRBV6-5 and J is TRBJ2-7; tentatively, D is TRBD2 (5 bases). This CDR3 comprises 13 residues. V lost 6 bases and J lost 2, with 11 bases in between. Germline CDR1 MNHEY, CDR2 SVGAGI. As DNA, the CDR3 is TGTGCCAGCAGCTTCGGACTGGCCTACGAGCAGTACTTC. Translated, it gives CASSFGLAYEQYF.

This chain joins TRBV5-1 and TRBJ2-3, with D perhaps TRBD2 (6 bases). V was clipped by 4 bases and J by 5 bases, with 14 bases between them. This CDR3 has 14 amino acids. Germline loops: CDR1 SGHRS, CDR2 YFSETQ. CDR3 region: CASSPEGSGDTQYF. CDR3 DNA: TGCGCCAGCAGCCCGGAGGGTAGCGGAGATACGCAGTATTTT.

V gene TRBV7-9 combines with J gene TRBJ2-1; 8 nucleotides match TRBD2. Germline lookup yields CDR1 SEHNR and CDR2 FQNEAQ (reference sequence). The V and J ends lost 7 bases and 6 bases, in that order; junction bases with no gene match: 5. This CDR3 has 13 amino acids. CDR3 amino acids: CASTRLAPNEQFF. The CDR3 DNA sequence: TGTGCCAGCACCCGACTAGCGCCCAATGAGCAGTTCTTC.

V usage is TRBV10-3 and J usage is TRBJ1-5, with 8 positions matching TRBD1. CDR1 ENHRY and CDR2 SYGVKD come from the germline V gene. CDR3 length: 16 residues. The V gene end was trimmed by 3 bases and the J gene end by 1 base; junction bases not matched to a gene: 5. The CDR3 coding sequence is TGTGCCATCAGTGACCAGGGGGCGTCAAGCAATCAGCCCCAGCATTTT. Its protein product is CAISDQGASSNQPQHF.

This clone came up once. V and J are TRBV4-2 and TRBJ2-5; the match to TRBD1 covers 9 bases. Per germline, CDR1 LGHNA and CDR2 YNFKEQ. The CDR3 consists of 15 residues. The trim removed 0 bases at V and 5 bases at J, leaving 4 bases unmatched. This CDR3 is CASSQETGGGETQYF. The CDR3 DNA reads as TGTGCCAGCAGCCAAGAAACAGGGGGCGGTGAGACCCAGTACTTC.